The entry that follows covers one T cell receptor (beta chain) sequence. Its target antigen remains unknown. No much larger clone is present one base from it, and per-base qualities are unavailable. The entry originates in a study of cytomegalovirus exposure and HLA in healthy donors (dated by TCRdb to the late 2010s). Turning to the overall study: A later analysis indicated that the 130 or so validation repertoires were generated on the platform also employed for the 720 or so repertoires of the first cohort. The study aimed to test whether cataloging public T cell receptors could reveal signatures of past pathogen exposure. Besides the first cohort of roughly 640 subjects, a separate validation cohort made up of roughly 120 different subjects was used. To predict cytomegalovirus infection status, the study brought together high-throughput TCR immunosequencing, statistical association of individual TCRs with disease status, and machine learning. On the study overall, not on this receptor specifically: In a later analysis, TCRs clustered in the first cohort were found to also tend to co-occur in the 100 to 150 validation repertoires, with roughly 93% of cluster scores above 0. The study gave a list of over 150 TCR beta chains associated with cytomegalovirus. Most TCR sequences were seen in very few donors, while some public TCRs were found in many individuals. The authors suggested that the approach could potentially be extended to other disease states and immunological phenotypes. Three of the identified cytomegalovirus-associated TCR beta chains were confirmed in vitro to be specific for cytomegalovirus antigens. Cytomegalovirus status was reported to be diagnosed by the classifier with high specificity and sensitivity in both the original and validation cohorts. A later analysis lacked HLA typing for the validation cohort, so it scored co-occurrence in that cohort across all 120 or so repertoires.

Deletion took 4 bases off V and 5 bases off J, with a span of 14 bases between the germline ends. Sequences SGHAT (CDR1) and FQNNGV (CDR2) are obtained from the germline V gene. The CDR3 spans 14 residues, from the cysteine through the phenylalanine. Only the CDR3 region is kept as DNA, spanning 42 bases read in frame from base 1. Receptor libraries were prepared by the immunoSEQ multiplex PCR assay. From the authors' description of their analysis: A statistical classification framework was built for diagnosing cytomegalovirus status from the catalog of TCR beta chain sequences. TCRdb limited this immuneACCESS table to in-frame rearrangements with V and J called. A share of clones is missing; checked studies link under half to unresolved V genes, and the rest is unexplained. V and J calls and clone size are copied from that table; D and trimming were computed from the DNA. This sample has 100,000 to 150,000 clones in its table, and roughly 87% of those were observed once. The biggest ten clones account for 1.1% of the sample.

The donors belonged to the validation cohort of approximately 130 subjects, which was separate from the 666-subject first cohort. This clonotype originated in a woman aged 18-29 years in good health and CMV-seronegative. The sample consisted of PBMCs. The chain links TRBV11-2 with TRBJ2-5; TRBD2 is perhaps the D gene, given 5 matching bases. CDR3 loop: CASSSGGARETQYF. The nucleotide sequence reads as follows: TGTGCCAGCAGCTCCGGAGGCGCCAGGGAGACCCAGTACTTC. The full variable domain, completed from the reference TRBV11-2 and TRBJ2-5 proteins outside the CDR3, reads EAGVAQSPRYKIIEKRQSVAFWCNPISGHATLYWYQQILGQGPKLLIQFQNNGVVDDSQLPKDRFSAERLKGVDSTLKIQPAKLEDSAVYLCASSSGGARETQYFGPGTRLLVL.